This TCR beta chain originates from a study of PD-1 blockade in classical Hodgkin lymphoma. Germline CDR1 SNHLY, CDR2 FYNNEI. Trimming cost V 3 bases and J 7 bases, with 9 bases left between them. The CDR3 is 13 amino acids. Sequenced by immunoSEQ multiplex PCR; TCRdb stores in-frame clones only, minus some. Among about 14,000 clones listed, around 82% were seen once. Every single patient, without exception, relapsed after autologous stem cell transplantation, and brentuximab vedotin exposure varied. The sequenced sample was peripheral blood mononuclear cells (PBMCs), obtained before the second cycle of nivolumab. The chain is built from TRBV2 and TRBJ1-4; possible D gene TRBD1, 5 bases. The receptor's source is a human donor with classical Hodgkin lymphoma. CDR3 protein: CASSEVGVEKLFF. CDR3 sequence (DNA): TGTGCCAGCAGTGAGGTGGGGGTTGAAAAACTGTTTTTT. The full variable domain, in which reference TRBV2 and TRBJ1-4 provide the parts outside the CDR3, is EPEVTQTPSHQVTQMGQEVILRCVPISNHLYFYWYRQILGQKVEFLVSFYNNEISEKSEIFDDQFSVERPDGSNFTLKIRSTKLEDSAMYFCASSEVGVEKLFFGSGTQLSVL.